The 8 T cell receptor beta chains below all came from one sample that was sequenced in a study of Graves' ophthalmopathy and Graves' hyperthyroidism. RNA transcripts were the template, and TCR beta CDR3 regions were amplified from them. Second-round multiplex PCR came after a first-round RT-PCR that employed HTBI primers. One entry per CDR3 protein results from TCRdb running MiXCR on the multiplex PCR reads. The repertoire consists of some 25,000 distinct CDR3 sequences, with nearly 50% occurring once and the leading ten covering around 6.4%. The sequenced material came from peripheral blood. These receptors originate from an adult woman with stable Graves' hyperthyroidism.

The CDR3 DNA reads as TGTGCCAGCAGCGTAACTCAGGGGGCGGTGAGCAATCAGCCCCAGCATTTT. Protein: CASSVTQGAVSNQPQHF. The chain joins TRBV9 to TRBJ1-5; TRBD1 aligns across 8 bases. Germline values: CDR1 SGDLS, CDR2 YYNGEE. V dropped 1 base and J dropped 1; count of bases not matched to a gene: 7. The CDR3 totals 17 residues. The full variable domain, its missing parts supplied by reference TRBV9 and TRBJ1-5, is DSGVTQTPKHLITATGQRVTLRCSPRSGDLSVYWYQQSLDQGLQFLIQYYNGEERAKGNILERFSAQQFPDLHSELNLSSLELGDSALYFCASSVTQGAVSNQPQHFGDGTRLSIL.

CDR3 sequence: CSVVTGQEETQYF. The CDR3 DNA reads as TGCAGCGTAGTGACAGGGCAAGAGGAGACCCAGTACTTC. The chain is built from TRBV29-1 and TRBJ2-5; 7 bases map to TRBD1. V gave up 6 bases and J gave up 5 bases; unmatched junction bases: 9. Looked up from germline, CDR1 is SQVTM and CDR2 is ANQGSEA. CDR3 length equals 13 residues.

This clonotype was recorded many times. Given a much more abundant clone one base away, this may be a read error. V usage is TRBV11-2 and J usage is TRBJ1-4, with TRBD1 matching 10 bases. Germline V lookup: CDR1 SGHAT, CDR2 FQNNGV. The CDR3 loop spans 15 amino acids. J gave up 8 bases and V 4 bases, and 7 bases lay outside the gene matches. The CDR3 DNA is TGTGCCAGCAGCTCTTCCGGGACAGGGGTAGAAAAACTGTTTTTT. Translating gives CASSSSGTGVEKLFF. The variable domain in full, with the rest retrieved from reference TRBV11-2 and TRBJ1-4, is EAGVAQSPRYKIIEKRQSVAFWCNPISGHATLYWYQQILGQGPKLLIQFQNNGVVDDSQLPKDRFSAERLKGVDSTLKIQPAKLEDSAVYLCASSSSGTGVEKLFFGSGTQLSVL.

This clonotype was seen ten or more times. The J gene is TRBJ2-1, the V gene TRBV27; 9 bases are shared with TRBD2. With V trimmed by 5 bases and J by 3 bases, 8 bases remained unmatched. There are 16 residues in the CDR3. Germline-derived CDR1 and CDR2 are MNHEY and SMNVEV (reference sequence). CDR3 region: CASSTRTSANYNEQFF. DNA of the CDR3: TGTGCCAGCAGTACGCGGACTAGCGCGAACTACAATGAGCAGTTCTTC.

This clonotype was observed a handful of times. The V call is TRBV20-1, the J call TRBJ2-7; D not resolved. The CDR3 runs to 14 residues. Between the trimmed V and J ends, which lost 3 bases and 4 bases, there was a span of 16 bases. In germline, CDR1 is DFQATT, CDR2 SNEGSKA (reference sequence). The DNA of the CDR3 is TGCAGTGCTAGTGTGGGGTCTATAAGTTACGAGCAGTACTTC. Its translation is CSASVGSISYEQYF.

Ten or more counts support this clonotype. This rearrangement joins TRBV5-6 to TRBJ2-2; D remains unclear. There are 12 residues in the CDR3. The V end was cut by 4 bases, the J end by 0 bases, with 1 base between. Germline lookup yields CDR1 SGHDT and CDR2 YYEEEE. The CDR3 region has the DNA TGTGCCAGCAGCCCGAACACCGGGGAGCTGTTTTTT. It translates to CASSPNTGELFF.

This chain uses TRBV6-5 with TRBJ2-1, with TRBD2 matching over 9 bases. This CDR3 is 17 amino acids long. Germline CDR1 is MNHEY and CDR2 is SVGAGI. J lost 3 bases, V lost 0 bases, and 6 bases had no gene match. DNA of the CDR3: TGTGCCAGCAGTTACTCGCCTCCTAGCGGGGTCTACAATGAGCAGTTCTTC. Amino acids: CASSYSPPSGVYNEQFF.

This clonotype was seen ten or more times. CDR3 sequence: CASSLVPEADTQYF. CDR3 DNA sequence: TGCGCCAGCAGCTTGGTGCCAGAAGCAGATACGCAGTATTTT. The chain has TRBV5-1 and TRBJ2-3, with D unresolved. Trimming took off 0 bases at V and 4 bases at J, with 9 bases between the two ends. CDR1 and CDR2 from the germline V gene are SGHRS and YFSETQ. CDR3 size: 14 residues.